This TCR beta chain comes out of a study of post-analysis software for immune sequencing data. cDNA libraries of TCR beta carried unique molecular identifiers. MiXCR was run by TCRdb on the PCR reads, yielding one entry per CDR3 protein. This table has about 820,000 distinct CDR3 sequences, around 50% appearing once. The origin of this receptor is a girl between 10 and 17 years old with multiple sclerosis. The source material was blood.

The CDR3 here is CASTWGKPSRRGSSTDTQYF. Here the CDR3 DNA reads TGCGCCAGCACCTGGGGCAAACCAAGCAGACGCGGGAGTAGCACAGATACGCAGTATTTT. The chain carries TRBV5-1 and TRBJ2-3, with 7 bases matching TRBD2. This CDR3 has 20 amino acids. V lost 6 bases and J lost 0; bases outside the gene matches: 22. The germline V gene has CDR1 SGHRS and CDR2 YFSETQ.